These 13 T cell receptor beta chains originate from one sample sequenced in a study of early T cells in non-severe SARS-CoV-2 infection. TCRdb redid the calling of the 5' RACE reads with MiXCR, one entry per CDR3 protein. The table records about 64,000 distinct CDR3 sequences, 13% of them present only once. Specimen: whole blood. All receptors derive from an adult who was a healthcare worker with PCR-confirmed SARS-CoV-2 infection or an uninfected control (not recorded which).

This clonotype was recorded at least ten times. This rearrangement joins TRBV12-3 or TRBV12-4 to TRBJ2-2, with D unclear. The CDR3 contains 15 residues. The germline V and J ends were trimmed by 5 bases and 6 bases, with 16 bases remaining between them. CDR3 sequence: CASSTTDRPPGELFF. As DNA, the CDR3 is TGTGCCAGCAGTACCACGGACCGCCCGCCCGGGGAGCTGTTTTTT.

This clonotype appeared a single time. In nucleotides, the CDR3 is TGTGCCAGCAGCTTAGTCTGGAGCTCCTATAATTCACCCCTCCACTTT. This translates into CASSLVWSSYNSPLHF. The V and J genes are TRBV7-2 and TRBJ1-6; D is unclear. Germline CDR1 reads SGHTA; CDR2 reads FQGNSA. V was trimmed by 1 base and J by 0 bases, leaving 7 bases between them. The CDR3 extends over 16 amino acids. Filled out from reference TRBV7-2 and TRBJ1-6, the complete variable domain reads GAGVSQSPSNKVTEKGKDVELRCDPISGHTALYWYRQSLGQGLEFLIYFQGNSAPDKSGLPSDRFSAERTGGSVSTLTIQRTQQEDSAVYLCASSLVWSSYNSPLHFGNGTRLTVT.

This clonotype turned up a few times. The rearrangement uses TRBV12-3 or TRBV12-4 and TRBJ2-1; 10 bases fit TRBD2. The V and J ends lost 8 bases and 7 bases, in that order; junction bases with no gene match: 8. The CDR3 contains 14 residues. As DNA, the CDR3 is TGTGCCAGCTTCCGGACTAGCGGCCCTAATGAGCAGTTCTTC. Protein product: CASFRTSGPNEQFF.

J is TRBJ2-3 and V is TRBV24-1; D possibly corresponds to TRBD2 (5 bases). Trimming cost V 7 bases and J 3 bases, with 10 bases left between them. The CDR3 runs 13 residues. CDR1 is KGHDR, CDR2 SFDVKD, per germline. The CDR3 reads CATRGSGTDTQYF. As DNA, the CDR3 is TGTGCCACCAGGGGTTCGGGGACAGATACGCAGTATTTT.

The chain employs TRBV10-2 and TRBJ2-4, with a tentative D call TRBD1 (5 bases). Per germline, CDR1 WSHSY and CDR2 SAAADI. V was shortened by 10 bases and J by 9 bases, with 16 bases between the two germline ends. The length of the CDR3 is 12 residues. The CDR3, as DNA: TGCGCCACCCTGGGTGGGGCGTCCATTCAGTACTTC. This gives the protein CATLGGASIQYF.

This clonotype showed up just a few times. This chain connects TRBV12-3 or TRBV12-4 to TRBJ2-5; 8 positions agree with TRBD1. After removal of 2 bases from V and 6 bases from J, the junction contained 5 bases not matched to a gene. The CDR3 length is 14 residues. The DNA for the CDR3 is TGTGCCAGCAGTTTAAGTGGGACAGGCAAGACCCAGTACTTC. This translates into CASSLSGTGKTQYF.

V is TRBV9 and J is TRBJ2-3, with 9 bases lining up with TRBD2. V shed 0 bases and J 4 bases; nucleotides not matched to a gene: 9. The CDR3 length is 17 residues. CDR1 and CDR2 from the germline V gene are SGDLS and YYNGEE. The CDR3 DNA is TGTGCCAGCAGCGTAGTTGTGCGGGGGGGCGGGTCAGATACGCAGTATTTT. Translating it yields CASSVVVRGGGSDTQYF.

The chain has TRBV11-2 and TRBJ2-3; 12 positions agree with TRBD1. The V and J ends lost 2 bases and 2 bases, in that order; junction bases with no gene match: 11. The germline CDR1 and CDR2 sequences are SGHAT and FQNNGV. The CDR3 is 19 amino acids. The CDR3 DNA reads TGTGCCAGCAGCTTAATTGTCGGGACAGGGGGCAGCTCCACAGATACGCAGTATTTT. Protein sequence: CASSLIVGTGGSSTDTQYF.

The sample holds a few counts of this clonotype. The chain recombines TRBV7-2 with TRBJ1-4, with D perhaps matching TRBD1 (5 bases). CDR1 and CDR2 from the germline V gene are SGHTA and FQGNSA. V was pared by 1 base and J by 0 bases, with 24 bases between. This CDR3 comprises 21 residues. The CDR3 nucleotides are TGTGCCAGCAGCTTAGGCCCCCTGGCCGGGGGAGTTCCCGCAACTAATGAAAAACTGTTTTTT. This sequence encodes CASSLGPLAGGVPATNEKLFF.

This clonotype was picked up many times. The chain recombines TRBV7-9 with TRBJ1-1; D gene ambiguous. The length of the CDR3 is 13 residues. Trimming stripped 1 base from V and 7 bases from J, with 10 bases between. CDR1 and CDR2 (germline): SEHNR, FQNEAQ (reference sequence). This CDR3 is CASSLDVADEAFF. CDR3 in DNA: TGTGCCAGCAGCTTAGACGTGGCGGATGAAGCTTTCTTT.

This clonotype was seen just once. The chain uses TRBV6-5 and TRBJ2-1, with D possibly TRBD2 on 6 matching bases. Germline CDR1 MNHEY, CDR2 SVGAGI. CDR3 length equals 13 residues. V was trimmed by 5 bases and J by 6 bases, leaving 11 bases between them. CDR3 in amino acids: CASSTGTANEQFF. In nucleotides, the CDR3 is TGTGCCAGCAGTACCGGGACTGCCAATGAGCAGTTCTTC.

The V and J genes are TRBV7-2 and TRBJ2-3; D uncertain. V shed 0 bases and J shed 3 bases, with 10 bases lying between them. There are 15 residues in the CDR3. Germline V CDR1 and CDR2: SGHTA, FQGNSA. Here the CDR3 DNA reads TGTGCCAGCAGCTTAGCGGTAGTGCAGACAGATACGCAGTATTTT. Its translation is CASSLAVVQTDTQYF.

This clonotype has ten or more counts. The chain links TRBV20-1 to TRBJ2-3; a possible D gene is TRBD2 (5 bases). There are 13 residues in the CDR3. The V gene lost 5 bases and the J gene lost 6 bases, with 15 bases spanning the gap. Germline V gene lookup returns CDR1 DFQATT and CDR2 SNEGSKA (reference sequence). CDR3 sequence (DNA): TGCAGTGCTCTGGACGGCGGGCAGGATACGCAGTATTTT. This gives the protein CSALDGGQDTQYF.